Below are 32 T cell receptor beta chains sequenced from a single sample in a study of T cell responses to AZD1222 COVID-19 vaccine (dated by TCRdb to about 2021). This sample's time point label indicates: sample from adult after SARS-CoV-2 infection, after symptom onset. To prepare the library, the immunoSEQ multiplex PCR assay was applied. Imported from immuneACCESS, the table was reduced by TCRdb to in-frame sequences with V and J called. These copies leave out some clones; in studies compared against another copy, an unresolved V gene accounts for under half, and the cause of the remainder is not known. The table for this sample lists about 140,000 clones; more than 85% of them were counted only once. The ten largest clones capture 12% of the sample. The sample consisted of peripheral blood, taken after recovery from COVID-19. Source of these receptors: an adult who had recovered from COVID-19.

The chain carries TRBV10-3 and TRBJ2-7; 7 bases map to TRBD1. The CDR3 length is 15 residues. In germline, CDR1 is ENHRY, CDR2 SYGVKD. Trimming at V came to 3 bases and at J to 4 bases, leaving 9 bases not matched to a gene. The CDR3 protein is CAISEIGGQVYEQYF. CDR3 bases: TGTGCCATCAGTGAAATAGGGGGCCAGGTTTACGAGCAGTACTTC.

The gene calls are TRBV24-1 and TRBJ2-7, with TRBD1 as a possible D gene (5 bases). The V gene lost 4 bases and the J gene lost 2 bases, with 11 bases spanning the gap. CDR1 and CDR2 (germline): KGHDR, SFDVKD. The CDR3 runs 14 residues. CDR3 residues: CATSDLTATYEQYF. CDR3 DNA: TGTGCCACCAGTGACCTGACAGCGACCTACGAGCAGTACTTC.

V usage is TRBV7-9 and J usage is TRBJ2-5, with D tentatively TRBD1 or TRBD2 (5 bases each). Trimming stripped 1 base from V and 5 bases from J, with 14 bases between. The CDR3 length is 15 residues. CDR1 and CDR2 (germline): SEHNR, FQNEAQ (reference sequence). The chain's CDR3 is CASSLVQGDGETQYF. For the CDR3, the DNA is TGTGCCAGCAGCTTAGTACAAGGGGACGGGGAGACCCAGTACTTC. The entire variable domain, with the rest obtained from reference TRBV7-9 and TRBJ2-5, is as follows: DTGVSQNPRHKITKRGQNVTFRCDPISEHNRLYWYRQTLGQGPEFLTYFQNEAQLEKSRLLSDRFSAERPKGSFSTLEIQRTEQGDSAMYLCASSLVQGDGETQYFGPGTRLLVL.

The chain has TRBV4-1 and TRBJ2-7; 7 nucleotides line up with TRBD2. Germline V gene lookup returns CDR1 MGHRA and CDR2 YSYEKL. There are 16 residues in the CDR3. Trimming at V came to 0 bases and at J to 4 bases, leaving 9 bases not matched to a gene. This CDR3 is CASSQDSTSAPYEQYF. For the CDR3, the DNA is TGCGCCAGCAGCCAAGACAGTACTAGCGCTCCTTACGAGCAGTACTTC.

CDR3 sequence reads: CASSQESTGEAKNIQYF. The CDR3 coding sequence is TGCGCCAGCAGCCAAGAATCGACAGGTGAAGCCAAAAACATTCAGTACTTC. The rearrangement uses TRBV4-1 and TRBJ2-4; a possible D gene is TRBD1 (6 bases). Germline CDR1 reads MGHRA; CDR2 reads YSYEKL. V was cut by 0 bases and J by 0 bases, with 12 bases left in between. This CDR3 is 17 amino acids long.

In DNA form, the CDR3 reads TGTGCCAGCAGCTCGGACCGGGACTATTACAATGAGCAGTTCTTC. Translated: CASSSDRDYYNEQFF. This chain uses TRBV7-2 with TRBJ2-1; 7 nucleotides agree with TRBD2. The V gene end was trimmed by 4 bases and the J gene end by 4 bases; junction bases not matched to a gene: 7. Germline CDR1 reads SGHTA; CDR2 reads FQGNSA. This CDR3 is 15 amino acids long. The whole variable domain, remainder taken from reference TRBV7-2 and TRBJ2-1, is GAGVSQSPSNKVTEKGKDVELRCDPISGHTALYWYRQSLGQGLEFLIYFQGNSAPDKSGLPSDRFSAERTGGSVSTLTIQRTQQEDSAVYLCASSSDRDYYNEQFFGPGTRLTVL.

The CDR3 DNA reads TGTGCCAGCAGCCGAAAGGGACCTAACTATGGCTACACCTTC. Its translation: CASSRKGPNYGYTF. This chain links TRBV3-1 (or the pseudogene TRBV3-2) with TRBJ1-2; perhaps TRBD1 as D (5 bases). Trimming pared 4 bases from V and 0 bases from J, leaving 9 bases between. This CDR3 is 14 amino acids long. The germline CDR1 and CDR2 sequences are LGHDT and YNNKEL (reference sequence).

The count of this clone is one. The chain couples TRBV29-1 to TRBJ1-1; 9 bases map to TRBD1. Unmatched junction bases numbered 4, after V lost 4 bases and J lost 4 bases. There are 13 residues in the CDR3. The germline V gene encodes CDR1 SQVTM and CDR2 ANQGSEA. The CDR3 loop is CSVAPGQGTEAFF. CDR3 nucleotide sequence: TGCAGCGTTGCGCCGGGACAGGGCACTGAAGCTTTCTTT.

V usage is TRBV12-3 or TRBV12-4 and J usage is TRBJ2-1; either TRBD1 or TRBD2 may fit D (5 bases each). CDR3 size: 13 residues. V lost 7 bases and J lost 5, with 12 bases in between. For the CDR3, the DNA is TGTGCCAGCAACGGGGCTCCGAACAATGAGCAGTTCTTC. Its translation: CASNGAPNNEQFF.

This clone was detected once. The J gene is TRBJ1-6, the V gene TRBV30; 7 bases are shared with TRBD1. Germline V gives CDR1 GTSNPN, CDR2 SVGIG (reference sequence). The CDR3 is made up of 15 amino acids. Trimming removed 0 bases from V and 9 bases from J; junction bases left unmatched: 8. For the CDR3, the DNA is TGTGCCTGGAGTGTAAGACAGGGAAAAGGTTCACCCCTCCACTTT. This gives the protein CAWSVRQGKGSPLHF.

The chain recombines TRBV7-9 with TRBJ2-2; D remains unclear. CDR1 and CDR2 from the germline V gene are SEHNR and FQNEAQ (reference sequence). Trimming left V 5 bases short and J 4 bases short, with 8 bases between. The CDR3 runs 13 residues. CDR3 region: CASSIDSTGELFF. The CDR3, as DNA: TGTGCCAGCAGCATTGATAGCACCGGGGAGCTGTTTTTT.

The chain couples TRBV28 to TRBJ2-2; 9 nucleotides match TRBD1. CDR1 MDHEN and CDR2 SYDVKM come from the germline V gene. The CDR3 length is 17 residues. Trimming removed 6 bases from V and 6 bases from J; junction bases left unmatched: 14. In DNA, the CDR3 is TGTGCCAGCAGCCTTTTAACCCGGGACAGGGCATCCGGGGAGCTGTTTTTT. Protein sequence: CASSLLTRDRASGELFF.

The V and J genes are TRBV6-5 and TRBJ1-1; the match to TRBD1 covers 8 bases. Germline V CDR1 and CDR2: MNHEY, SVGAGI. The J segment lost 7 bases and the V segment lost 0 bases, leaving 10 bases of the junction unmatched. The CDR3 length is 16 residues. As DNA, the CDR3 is TGTGCCAGCAGTTACTCGATGCAGGGGGCACTTTTTGAAGCTTTCTTT. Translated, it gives CASSYSMQGALFEAFF.

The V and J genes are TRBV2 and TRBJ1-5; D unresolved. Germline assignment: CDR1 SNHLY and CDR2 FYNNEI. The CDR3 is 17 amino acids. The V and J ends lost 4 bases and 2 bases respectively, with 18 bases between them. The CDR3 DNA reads TGTGCCAGCAGTGGGGGTCCCTATGCTTTGGGCAATCAGCCCCAGCATTTT. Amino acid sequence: CASSGGPYALGNQPQHF.

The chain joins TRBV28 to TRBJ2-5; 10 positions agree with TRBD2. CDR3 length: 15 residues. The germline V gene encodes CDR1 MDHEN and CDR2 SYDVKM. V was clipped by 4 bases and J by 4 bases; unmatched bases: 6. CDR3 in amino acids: CASSSSGRGGETQYF. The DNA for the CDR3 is TGTGCCAGCAGTTCGAGCGGGAGGGGCGGAGAGACCCAGTACTTC. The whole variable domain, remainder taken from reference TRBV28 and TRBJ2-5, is DVKVTQSSRYLVKRTGEKVFLECVQDMDHENMFWYRQDPGLGLRLIYFSYDVKMKEKGDIPEGYSVSREKKERFSLILESASTNQTSMYLCASSSSGRGGETQYFGPGTRLLVL.

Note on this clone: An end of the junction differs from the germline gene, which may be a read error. CDR3 sequence: CASTEQPFAREQYF. CDR3 sequence (DNA): TGTGCCAGCACTGAACAACCCTTCGCACGGGAGCAGTACTTC. This sequence joins TRBV2 and TRBJ2-7; D uncertain. Germline CDR1 SNHLY, CDR2 FYNNEI. CDR3 size: 14 residues.

CDR3: CASSRGEHTEAFF. Here the CDR3 DNA reads TGCGCCAGCAGCCGAGGGGAGCACACTGAAGCTTTCTTT. The V gene is TRBV4-1, the J gene TRBJ1-1; D possibly corresponds to TRBD1 (5 bases). V was shortened by 4 bases and J by 3 bases, with 9 bases between the two germline ends. Germline assignment: CDR1 MGHRA and CDR2 YSYEKL. The CDR3 runs to 13 residues.

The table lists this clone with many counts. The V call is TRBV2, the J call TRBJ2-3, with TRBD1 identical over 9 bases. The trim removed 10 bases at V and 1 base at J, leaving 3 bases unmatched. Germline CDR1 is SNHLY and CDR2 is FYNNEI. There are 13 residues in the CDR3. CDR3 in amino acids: CATRTGGTDTQYF. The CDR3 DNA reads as TGTGCCACCAGGACAGGGGGCACAGATACGCAGTATTTT.

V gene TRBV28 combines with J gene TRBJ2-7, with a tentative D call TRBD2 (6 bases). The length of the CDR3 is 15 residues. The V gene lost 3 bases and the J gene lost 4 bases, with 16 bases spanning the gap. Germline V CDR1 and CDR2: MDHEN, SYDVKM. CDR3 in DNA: TGTGCCAGCAGTTTTTGGCGGGATAAGAGATACGAGCAGTACTTC. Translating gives CASSFWRDKRYEQYF.

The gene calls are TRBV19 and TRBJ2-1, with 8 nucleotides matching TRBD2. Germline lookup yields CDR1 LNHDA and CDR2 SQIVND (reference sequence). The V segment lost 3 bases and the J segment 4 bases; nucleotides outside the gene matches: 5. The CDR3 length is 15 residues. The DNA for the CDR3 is TGTGCCAGTAGTATGATGGCGGGGGGTTACAATGAGCAGTTCTTC. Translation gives CASSMMAGGYNEQFF.

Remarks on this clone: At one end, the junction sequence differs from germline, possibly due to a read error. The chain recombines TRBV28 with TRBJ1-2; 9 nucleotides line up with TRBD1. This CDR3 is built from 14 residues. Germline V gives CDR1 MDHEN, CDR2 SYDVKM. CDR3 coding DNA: TGTGCCAGCGGTTTTGACAGGGGGGTACATGGCTACACCTTC. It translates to CASGFDRGVHGYTF.

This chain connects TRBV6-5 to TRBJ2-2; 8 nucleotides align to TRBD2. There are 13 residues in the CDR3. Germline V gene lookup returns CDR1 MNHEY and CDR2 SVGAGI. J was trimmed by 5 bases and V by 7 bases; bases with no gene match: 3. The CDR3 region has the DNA TGTGCCAGCAAACTAGCGGTGACCGGGGAGCTGTTTTTT. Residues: CASKLAVTGELFF.

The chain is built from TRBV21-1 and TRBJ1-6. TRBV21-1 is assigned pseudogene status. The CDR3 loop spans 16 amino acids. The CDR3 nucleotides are TGTGCCAGCACCCCAAGGTCCCTGCCGGGTAATTCACCCCTCCACTTT. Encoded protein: CASTPRSLPGNSPLHF.

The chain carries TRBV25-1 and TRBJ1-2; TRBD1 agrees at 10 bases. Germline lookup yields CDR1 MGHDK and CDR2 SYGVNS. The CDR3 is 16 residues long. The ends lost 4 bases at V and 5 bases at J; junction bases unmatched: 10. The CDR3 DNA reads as TGTGCCAGCAGTGCCCCCCGGGACAGGGGAGAGTATGGCTACACCTTC. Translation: CASSAPRDRGEYGYTF.

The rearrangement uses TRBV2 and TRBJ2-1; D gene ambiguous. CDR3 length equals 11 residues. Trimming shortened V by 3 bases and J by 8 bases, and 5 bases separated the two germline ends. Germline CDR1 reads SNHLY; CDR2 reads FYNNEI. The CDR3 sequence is CASSENDEQFF. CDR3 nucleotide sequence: TGTGCCAGCAGTGAGAACGATGAGCAGTTCTTC.

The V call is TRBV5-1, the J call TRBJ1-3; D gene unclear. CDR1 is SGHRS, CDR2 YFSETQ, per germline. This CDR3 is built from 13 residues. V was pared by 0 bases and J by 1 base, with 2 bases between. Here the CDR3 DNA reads TGCGCCAGCAGCTTGGGTTCTGGAAACACCATATATTTT. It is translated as CASSLGSGNTIYF.

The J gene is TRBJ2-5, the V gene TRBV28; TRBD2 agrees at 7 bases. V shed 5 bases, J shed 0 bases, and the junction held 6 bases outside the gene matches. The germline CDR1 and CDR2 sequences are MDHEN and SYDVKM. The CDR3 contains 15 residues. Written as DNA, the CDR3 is TGTGCCAGCAGTCGAAGCGGGACCAACCAAGAGACCCAGTACTTC. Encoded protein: CASSRSGTNQETQYF.

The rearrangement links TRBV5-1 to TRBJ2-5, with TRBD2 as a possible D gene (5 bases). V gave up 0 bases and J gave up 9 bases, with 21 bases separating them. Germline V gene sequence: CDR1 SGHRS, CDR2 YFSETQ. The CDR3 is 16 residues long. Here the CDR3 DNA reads TGCGCCAGCAGCTTGGCCCCCGGTCTGGCGGGTGGAGCCCAGTACTTC. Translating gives CASSLAPGLAGGAQYF.

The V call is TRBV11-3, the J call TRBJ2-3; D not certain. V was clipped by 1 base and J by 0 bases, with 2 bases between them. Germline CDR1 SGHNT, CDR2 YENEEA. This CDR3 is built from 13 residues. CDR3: CASSLASTDTQYF. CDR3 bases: TGTGCCAGCAGCTTAGCAAGCACAGATACGCAGTATTTT.

CDR3 sequence (DNA): TGTGCCAGCAGTTACGGCGGGGGAGCGAACACTGAAGCTTTCTTT. Translated: CASSYGGGANTEAFF. The chain employs TRBV6-6 and TRBJ1-1; a possible D gene is TRBD1 (5 bases). The ends were cut back, 2 bases at V and 1 base at J, with 11 bases in the middle. The CDR3 length is 15 residues. Germline CDR1 MNHNY, CDR2 SVGAGI (reference sequence).

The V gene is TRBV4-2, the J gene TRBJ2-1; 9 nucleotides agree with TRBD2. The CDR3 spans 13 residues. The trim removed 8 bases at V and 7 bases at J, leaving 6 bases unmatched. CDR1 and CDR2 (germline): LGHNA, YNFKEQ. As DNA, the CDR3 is TGTGCCAGCTCGGCGGGGGGGGTAAATGAGCAGTTCTTC. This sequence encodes CASSAGGVNEQFF.

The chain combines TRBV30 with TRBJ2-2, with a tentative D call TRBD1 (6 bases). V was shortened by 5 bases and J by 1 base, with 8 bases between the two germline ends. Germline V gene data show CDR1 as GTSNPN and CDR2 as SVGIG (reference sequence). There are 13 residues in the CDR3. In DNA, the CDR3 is TGTGCCTGGCGAGGGGGGAACACCGGGGAGCTGTTTTTT. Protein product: CAWRGGNTGELFF. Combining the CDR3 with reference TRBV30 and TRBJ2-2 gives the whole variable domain SQTIHQWPATLVQPVGSPLSLECTVEGTSNPNLYWYRQAAGRGLQLLFYSVGIGQISSEVPQNLSASRPQDRQFILSSKKLLLSDSGFYLCAWRGGNTGELFFGEGSRLTVL.